These 18 T cell receptor beta chains share one sample of origin, sequenced in a study of T-cell memory formation after mild COVID-19. TCRdb re-called the 5' RACE reads with MiXCR, one entry per CDR3 protein. Among just under 350,000 distinct CDR3 sequences listed, 10% to 15% were seen once. The sample was PBMCs or a T cell subset sorted from them (not recorded which). These receptors came from a man aged 18 to 29 who had mild COVID-19 (a few samples of this study predate the infection). Cell type and time point are not known.

This clonotype appeared many times. This chain connects TRBV12-3 or TRBV12-4 to TRBJ2-1, with D possibly matching TRBD1 (6 bases). V dropped 5 bases and J dropped 3 bases, with 14 bases sitting between them. CDR3 size: 15 residues. CDR3 amino acids: CASSPGTNRYNEQFF. For the CDR3, the DNA is TGTGCCAGCAGTCCCGGGACAAACCGCTACAATGAGCAGTTCTTC.

This clonotype was seen repeatedly, ten times or more. The chain employs TRBV4-1 and TRBJ1-6; D uncertain. The CDR3 is made up of 15 amino acids. Germline V lookup: CDR1 MGHRA, CDR2 YSYEKL. The ends were cut back, 1 base at V and 10 bases at J, with 14 bases in the middle. CDR3 region: CASSQGSRPQSPLHF. DNA of the CDR3: TGCGCCAGCAGCCAAGGGAGTAGACCCCAATCACCCCTCCACTTT.

The chain has TRBV11-2 and TRBJ2-5; the D gene is possibly TRBD2 (6 bases). This CDR3 is built from 14 residues. CDR1 and CDR2 from the germline V gene are SGHAT and FQNNGV. Trimming removed 5 bases from V and 4 bases from J, with 14 bases in between. This chain's CDR3 is CASSRNGGGETQYF. The CDR3, as DNA: TGTGCCAGCAGCCGGAATGGGGGAGGAGAGACCCAGTACTTC.

The V and J genes are TRBV20-1 and TRBJ2-5; 9 bases match TRBD2. There are 14 residues in the CDR3. The V gene end was trimmed by 3 bases and the J gene end by 5 bases; junction bases not matched to a gene: 7. Germline assignment: CDR1 DFQATT and CDR2 SNEGSKA (reference sequence). The CDR3 bases are TGCAGTGCTAGGCCGGGACTAGCCATCGAGACCCAGTACTTC. Protein product: CSARPGLAIETQYF.

The table lists this clonotype with many counts. The chain carries TRBV4-2 and TRBJ2-1; the match to TRBD2 covers 12 bases. The CDR3 runs to 15 residues. Per germline, CDR1 LGHNA and CDR2 YNFKEQ. Trimming cost V 2 bases and J 5 bases; bases outside gene matches: 1. The CDR3 nucleotides are TGTGCCAGCAGCCAACCTAGCGGGGGGGACAATGAGCAGTTCTTC. Residues: CASSQPSGGDNEQFF.

This clonotype was observed a few times. The chain has TRBV15 and TRBJ1-4; D is unresolved. This CDR3 contains 16 residues. The germline gives CDR1 LNHNV, CDR2 YYDKDF (reference sequence). V lost 5 bases to trimming and J lost 6 bases, with 19 bases between them. The CDR3 coding sequence is TGTGCCACCAGCTGGAAATCGAAGCCCGGGGATGAAAAACTGTTTTTT. Its protein is CATSWKSKPGDEKLFF. Full variable domain (remainder filled in from reference TRBV15 and TRBJ1-4): DAMVIQNPRYQVTQFGKPVTLSCSQTLNHNVMYWYQQKSSQAPKLLFHYYDKDFNNEADTPDNFQSRRPNTSFCFLDIRSPGLGDTAMYLCATSWKSKPGDEKLFFGSGTQLSVL.

This clonotype was counted ten times or more. The chain has TRBV7-2 and TRBJ2-5; D may be TRBD2 (6 bases). Germline V gene lookup returns CDR1 SGHTA and CDR2 FQGNSA. V lost 3 bases and J lost 5, with 16 bases in between. The CDR3 contains 15 residues. Here the CDR3 DNA reads TGTGCCAGCAGCTTGATGGGCGGGGAGAGGGAGACCCAGTACTTC. It translates to CASSLMGGERETQYF.

The V call is TRBV19, the J call TRBJ2-1; perhaps TRBD2 as D (5 bases). The CDR3 sequence is 15 residues long. The V and J ends lost 9 bases and 0 bases respectively, with 15 bases between them. Germline V gene data show CDR1 as LNHDA and CDR2 as SQIVND (reference sequence). The CDR3 nucleotides read TGTGCCAGCGGGATCGGAGGTCGCTCCTACAATGAGCAGTTCTTC. Protein: CASGIGGRSYNEQFF.

This clonotype was counted between two and nine times. V and J are TRBV6-5 and TRBJ2-7; D unresolved. The germline V gene encodes CDR1 MNHEY and CDR2 SVGAGI. V was clipped by 2 bases and J by 2 bases, with 7 bases between them. CDR3 length equals 13 residues. CDR3 loop: CASSYGPAYEQYF. CDR3 bases: TGTGCCAGCAGTTACGGCCCGGCCTACGAGCAGTACTTC.

This rearrangement joins TRBV29-1 to TRBJ1-1, with D unclear. The germline gives CDR1 SQVTM, CDR2 ANQGSEA. This CDR3 region has 14 residues. Trimming stripped 1 base from V and 3 bases from J, with 12 bases between. Here the CDR3 reads CSVEGVEGYTEAFF. CDR3 coding DNA: TGCAGCGTTGAAGGGGTCGAGGGCTACACTGAAGCTTTCTTT. The whole variable domain, remainder taken from reference TRBV29-1 and TRBJ1-1, is SAVISQKPSRDICQRGTSLTIQCQVDSQVTMMFWYRQQPGQSLTLIATANQGSEATYESGFVIDKFPISRPNLTFSTLTVSNMSPEDSSIYLCSVEGVEGYTEAFFGQGTRLTVV.

This clonotype was observed a handful of times. The chain has TRBV29-1 and TRBJ2-3, with D possibly being TRBD1 (6 bases). The CDR3 covers 15 residues. V was shortened by 3 bases and J by 1 base, with 14 bases between the two germline ends. Germline CDR1 SQVTM, CDR2 ANQGSEA. The CDR3 DNA reads as TGCAGCGTTGACGCTTGGGGGCCCGGCACAGATACGCAGTATTTT. It specifies CSVDAWGPGTDTQYF.

This rearrangement joins TRBV4-3 to TRBJ2-3, with D unresolved. The CDR3 is 14 residues long. From germline, CDR1 is LGHNA and CDR2 YSLEER. Trimming stripped 0 bases from V and 0 bases from J, with 4 bases between. The CDR3 region is CASSQEFSTDTQYF. For the CDR3, the DNA is TGCGCCAGCAGCCAAGAATTTAGCACAGATACGCAGTATTTT.

This sequence joins TRBV11-2 and TRBJ2-6; D uncertain. This CDR3 has 17 amino acids. Germline CDR1 reads SGHAT; CDR2 reads FQNNGV. The V end was cut by 0 bases, the J end by 0 bases, with 9 bases between. The CDR3 DNA reads TGTGCCAGCAGCTTAGACAGGCCCGGCTCTGGGGCCAACGTCCTGACTTTC. Translated, it gives CASSLDRPGSGANVLTF.

In its sample, this clonotype was seen a few times. J is TRBJ2-5 and V is TRBV12-3 or TRBV12-4, with D possibly being TRBD1 (6 bases). The CDR3 contains 14 residues. Between the trimmed V and J ends, which lost 5 bases and 5 bases, there was a span of 15 bases. The chain's CDR3 is CASSPQGMVETQYF. CDR3 DNA: TGTGCCAGCAGTCCACAGGGTATGGTGGAGACCCAGTACTTC.

This clonotype was seen only a few times. This chain connects TRBV7-9 to TRBJ2-1; D is ambiguous. Germline V lookup: CDR1 SEHNR, CDR2 FQNEAQ (reference sequence). CDR3 length equals 13 residues. Trimming pared 11 bases from V and 0 bases from J, leaving 11 bases between. This CDR3 reads CAVSLGSYNEQFF. The CDR3, as DNA: TGTGCCGTCAGCTTAGGCTCCTACAATGAGCAGTTCTTC.

V usage is TRBV20-1 and J usage is TRBJ1-5; D may be TRBD1 (5 bases). Trimming stripped 6 bases from V and 9 bases from J, with 27 bases between. The CDR3 sequence is 16 residues long. Per germline, CDR1 DFQATT and CDR2 SNEGSKA (reference sequence). The CDR3 coding sequence is TGCAGTGCCCTCGAGGTTTTAGACGGGACCCTGATGCCCCAGCATTTT. Protein sequence: CSALEVLDGTLMPQHF.

Only a few counts were recorded for this clonotype. The rearrangement joins TRBV4-3 to TRBJ1-4; possibly TRBD1 for D (6 bases). Germline V gene data show CDR1 as LGHNA and CDR2 as YSLEER. V gave up 4 bases and J gave up 8 bases, with 14 bases separating them. This CDR3 comprises 14 residues. The CDR3 DNA is TGCGCCAGCAGCCCGGCAGGGGTTTTAGAAAAACTGTTTTTT. Residues: CASSPAGVLEKLFF.

This clonotype has a handful of counts. This chain connects TRBV5-6 to TRBJ1-3; 9 bases map to TRBD1. CDR3 length: 16 amino acids. V dropped 3 bases and J dropped 5; count of bases not matched to a gene: 9. Germline-derived CDR1 and CDR2 are SGHDT and YYEEEE. The CDR3 coding sequence is TGTGCCAGCAGCTCGAACAGGGGGCGCGTAAGAAACACCATATATTTT. Its translation is CASSSNRGRVRNTIYF.